One and the same sample provided the 10 T cell receptor beta chains below, sequenced in a study of identical twins. MiXCR was run by TCRdb on the 5' RACE reads, yielding one entry per CDR3 protein. In the table there are about 530,000 distinct CDR3 sequences, approximately 20% of which are singletons. Another study also made use of these data, one on yellow fever vaccine responses in identical twins.

The sequenced sample consisted of CD4+ T cells sorted from blood. The receptors here all came from a woman in her late teens or twenties in good health.

This chain uses TRBV5-6 with TRBJ2-4, with a possible D match to TRBD1 (6 bases). The V end was cut by 4 bases, the J end by 1 base, with 9 bases between. Germline lookup yields CDR1 SGHDT and CDR2 YYEEEE. CDR3 length equals 14 residues. The CDR3: CASSPDRAKNIQYF. The CDR3 nucleotides read TGTGCCAGCAGCCCAGACAGGGCCAAAAACATTCAGTACTTC.

This clonotype has more than one count but fewer than ten. This rearrangement joins TRBV10-3 to TRBJ1-5; 7 bases line up with TRBD1. The CDR3 totals 14 residues. Per the germline V gene, CDR1 is ENHRY and CDR2 is SYGVKD. V shed 6 bases, J shed 1 base, and the junction held 3 bases outside the gene matches. The CDR3 sequence is CAIRKTGSNQPQHF. The CDR3, as DNA: TGTGCCATCAGAAAGACAGGGAGCAATCAGCCCCAGCATTTT.

This clonotype has more than one count but fewer than ten. V usage is TRBV7-3 and J usage is TRBJ2-1; D may be TRBD2 (6 bases). Germline V CDR1 and CDR2: SGHTA, FQGTGA. The V gene lost 0 bases and the J gene lost 5 bases, with 11 bases spanning the gap. This CDR3 contains 15 residues. CDR3: CASSLTREANNEQFF. The CDR3 bases are TGTGCCAGCAGCTTAACGAGGGAGGCGAACAATGAGCAGTTCTTC.

The chain employs TRBV27 and TRBJ1-1; D perhaps matches TRBD1 (5 bases). Per the germline V gene, CDR1 is MNHEY and CDR2 is SMNVEV (reference sequence). The CDR3 totals 13 residues. The V gene lost 6 bases and the J gene lost 7 bases, with 15 bases spanning the gap. CDR3 in DNA: TGTGCCAGCAGCCGCCCGCAGGGAGGTGAAGCTTTCTTT. It is translated as CASSRPQGGEAFF.

A few counts support this clonotype. The chain joins TRBV6-2 or TRBV6-3 to TRBJ2-7, with a possible D match to TRBD2 (6 bases). V was cut by 6 bases and J by 2 bases, with 23 bases left in between. This CDR3 contains 17 residues. Germline CDR1 MNHEY, CDR2 SVGEGT. The CDR3 bases are TGTGCCAGCAGGCACAAACCGGGACTTAAAATCGCCTACGAGCAGTACGTC. Translating gives CASRHKPGLKIAYEQYV.

The chain has TRBV10-3 and TRBJ2-3; D may be TRBD1 (6 bases). The CDR3 loop spans 13 amino acids. Germline values: CDR1 ENHRY, CDR2 SYGVKD. Trimming pared 5 bases from V and 2 bases from J, leaving 8 bases between. This CDR3 reads CAISRGTTDTQYF. CDR3 in DNA: TGTGCCATCAGTAGGGGGACCACAGATACGCAGTATTTT.

This clonotype has only a few counts. This sequence joins TRBV24-1 and TRBJ2-7, with 7 bases aligning to TRBD2. Per the germline V gene, CDR1 is KGHDR and CDR2 is SFDVKD. V gave up 12 bases and J gave up 4 bases; unmatched junction bases: 14. The length of the CDR3 is 14 residues. The CDR3 DNA follows: TGTGCCCACCCCGGCGGGGCGGGAGCTTACGAGCAGTACTTC. This encodes CAHPGGAGAYEQYF.

This clonotype was found a few times. The chain is built from TRBV20-1 and TRBJ2-3, with 7 positions matching TRBD2. Germline lookup yields CDR1 DFQATT and CDR2 SNEGSKA (reference sequence). V lost 3 bases to trimming and J lost 6 bases; unmatched junction nucleotides: 9. This CDR3 spans 14 amino acids. The CDR3 here is CSARVSGREDTQYF. DNA of the CDR3: TGCAGTGCTAGGGTTAGCGGGCGTGAGGATACGCAGTATTTT.

A few counts support this clonotype. The rearrangement links TRBV12-3 or TRBV12-4 to TRBJ2-7, with 7 bases matching TRBD1. Unmatched junction bases numbered 11, after V lost 7 bases and J lost 2 bases. This CDR3 comprises 15 residues. DNA of the CDR3: TGTGCCAGCACCTTCCTCCGGGACAGTACCTACGAGCAGTACTTC. Protein product: CASTFLRDSTYEQYF.

V is TRBV7-9 and J is TRBJ1-2, with 10 bases aligning to TRBD1. The CDR3 is 14 amino acids. The junction had 8 bases not matched to a gene; V was cut back by 6 bases and J by 7 bases. CDR1 and CDR2 (germline): SEHNR, FQNEAQ (reference sequence). The CDR3 sequence is CASSSRDRGSGYTF. DNA for the CDR3: TGTGCCAGCAGTTCTCGGGACAGGGGCTCTGGCTACACCTTC. The full variable domain, completed using reference TRBV7-9 and TRBJ1-2, is DTGVSQNPRHKITKRGQNVTFRCDPISEHNRLYWYRQTLGQGPEFLTYFQNEAQLEKSRLLSDRFSAERPKGSFSTLEIQRTEQGDSAMYLCASSSRDRGSGYTFGSGTRLTVV.